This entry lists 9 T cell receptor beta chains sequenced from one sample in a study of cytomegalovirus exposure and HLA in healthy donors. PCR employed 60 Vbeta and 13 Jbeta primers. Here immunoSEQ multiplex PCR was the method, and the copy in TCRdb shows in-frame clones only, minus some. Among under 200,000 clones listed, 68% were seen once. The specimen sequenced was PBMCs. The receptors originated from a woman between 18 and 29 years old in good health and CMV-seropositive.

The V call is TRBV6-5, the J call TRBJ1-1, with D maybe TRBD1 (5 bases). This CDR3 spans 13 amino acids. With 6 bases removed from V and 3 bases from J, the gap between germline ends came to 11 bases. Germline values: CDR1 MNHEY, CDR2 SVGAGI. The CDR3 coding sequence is TGTGCCAGCAGCAAAGGGGTATACACTGAAGCTTTCTTT. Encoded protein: CASSKGVYTEAFF.

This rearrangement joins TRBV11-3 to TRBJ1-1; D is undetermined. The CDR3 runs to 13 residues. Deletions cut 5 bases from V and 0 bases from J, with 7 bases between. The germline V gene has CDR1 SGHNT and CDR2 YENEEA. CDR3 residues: CASSLTMNTEAFF. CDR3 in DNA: TGTGCCAGCAGCCTTACAATGAACACTGAAGCTTTCTTT.

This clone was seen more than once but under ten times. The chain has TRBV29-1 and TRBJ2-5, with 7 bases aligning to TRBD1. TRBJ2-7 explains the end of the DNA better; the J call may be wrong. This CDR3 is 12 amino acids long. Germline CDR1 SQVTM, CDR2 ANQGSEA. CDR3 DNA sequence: TGCAGCGTTGGTCGGGGACAGAACGAGCAGTACTTC. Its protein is CSVGRGQNEQYF.

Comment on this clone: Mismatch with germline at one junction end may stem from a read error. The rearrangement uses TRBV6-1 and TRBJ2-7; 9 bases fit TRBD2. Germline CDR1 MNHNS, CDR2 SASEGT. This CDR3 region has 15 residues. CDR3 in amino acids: CASTEFGVAGDEQYF. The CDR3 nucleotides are TGTGCCAGCACTGAATTCGGGGTAGCGGGAGACGAGCAGTACTTC.

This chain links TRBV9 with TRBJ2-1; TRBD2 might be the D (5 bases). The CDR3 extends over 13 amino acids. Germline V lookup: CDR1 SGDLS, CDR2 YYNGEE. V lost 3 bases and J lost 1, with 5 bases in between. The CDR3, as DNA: TGTGCCAGCAGCGGGAGGTCCTACAATGAGCAGTTCTTC. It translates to CASSGRSYNEQFF.

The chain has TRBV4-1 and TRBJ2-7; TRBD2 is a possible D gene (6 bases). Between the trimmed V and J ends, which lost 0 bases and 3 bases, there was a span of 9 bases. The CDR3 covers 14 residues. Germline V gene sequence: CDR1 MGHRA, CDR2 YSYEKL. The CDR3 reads CASSQEGTFYEQYF. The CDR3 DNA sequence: TGCGCCAGCAGCCAAGAAGGGACTTTCTACGAGCAGTACTTC.

This chain's CDR3 is CASTDVDRGRDGYTF. CDR3 nucleotide sequence: TGTGCCAGCACCGATGTGGACAGGGGGCGGGATGGCTACACCTTC. The rearrangement links TRBV6-5 to TRBJ1-2; 11 nucleotides match TRBD1. CDR3 length: 15 amino acids. CDR1 is MNHEY and CDR2 is SVGAGI in the germline V gene. V trimming: 7 bases; J trimming: 6 bases; junction bases outside the gene matches: 10.

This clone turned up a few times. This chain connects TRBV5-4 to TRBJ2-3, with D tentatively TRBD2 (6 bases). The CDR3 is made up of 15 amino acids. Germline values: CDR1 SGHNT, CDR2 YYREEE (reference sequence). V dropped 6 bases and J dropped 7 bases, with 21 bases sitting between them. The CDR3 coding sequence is TGTGCCAGCAAACCAACGTCGTCGGAGGGGTATACGCAGTATTTT. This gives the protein CASKPTSSEGYTQYF.

The CDR3 DNA follows: TGTGCCAGCAGCTTAACAACAACCGGGACACCTAAAAACTATGGCTACACCTTC. Translation gives CASSLTTTGTPKNYGYTF. This sequence joins TRBV11-1 and TRBJ1-2; TRBD1 might be the D (6 bases). This CDR3 spans 18 amino acids. The V gene lost 2 bases and the J gene lost 2 bases, with 21 bases spanning the gap. The germline V gene encodes CDR1 SGHAT and CDR2 FQDESV (reference sequence).